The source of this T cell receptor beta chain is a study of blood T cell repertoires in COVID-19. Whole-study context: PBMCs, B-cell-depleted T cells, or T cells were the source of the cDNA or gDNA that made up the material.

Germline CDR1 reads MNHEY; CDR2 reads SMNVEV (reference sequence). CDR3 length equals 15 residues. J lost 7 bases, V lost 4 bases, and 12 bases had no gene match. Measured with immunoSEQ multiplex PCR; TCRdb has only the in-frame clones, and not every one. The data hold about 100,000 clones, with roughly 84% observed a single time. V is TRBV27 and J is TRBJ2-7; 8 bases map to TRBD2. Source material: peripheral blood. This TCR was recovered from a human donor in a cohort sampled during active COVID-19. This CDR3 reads CASSSLGTSTSEQYF. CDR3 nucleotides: TGTGCCAGCAGTTCCCTCGGGACTAGTACGAGTGAGCAGTACTTC.